This entry features one T cell receptor beta chain sequence. These data belong to a study of blood T cell repertoires in COVID-19. Study-wide context: Samples taken during acute and convalescent COVID-19 were collected in the United States, Italy and Spain. The cDNA or gDNA used as material had been derived from T cells, B-cell-depleted T cells, or PBMCs.

V lost 5 bases to trimming and J lost 6 bases, with 20 bases between them. This CDR3 spans 15 amino acids. Germline values: CDR1 MNHEY, CDR2 SVGAGI. In the original processing: Reference gene primers were amplified, and this amplification served to estimate nucleated cell counts. The repertoire was sequenced with immunoSEQ multiplex PCR; TCRdb's copy has only in-frame clones and lacks some. That table gives V, J and clone size, and the DNA gave D and trimming. The table includes approximately 15,000 clones, around 90% detected once. The sequenced material came from peripheral blood. The chain uses TRBV6-5 and TRBJ2-7; D not resolved. This receptor was taken from a man aged 55 to 70 with active COVID-19. The DNA of the CDR3 is TGTGCCAGCAGTCCCTTGTATGGGCCAGTAGGCGAGCAGTACGTC. It yields the protein CASSPLYGPVGEQYV.